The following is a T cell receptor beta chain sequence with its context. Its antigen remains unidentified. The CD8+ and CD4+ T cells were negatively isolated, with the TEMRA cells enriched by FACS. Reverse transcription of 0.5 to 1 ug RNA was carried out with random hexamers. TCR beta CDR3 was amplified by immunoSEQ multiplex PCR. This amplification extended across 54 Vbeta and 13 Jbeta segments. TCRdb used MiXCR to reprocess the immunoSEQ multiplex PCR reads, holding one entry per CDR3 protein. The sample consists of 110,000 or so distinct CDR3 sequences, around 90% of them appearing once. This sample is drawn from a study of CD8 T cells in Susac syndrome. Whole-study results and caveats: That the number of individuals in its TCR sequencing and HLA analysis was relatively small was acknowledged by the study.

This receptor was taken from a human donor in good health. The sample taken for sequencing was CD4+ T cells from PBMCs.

CDR3 amino acids: CASSYSPQVDGELFF. The CDR3 DNA sequence: TGTGCCAGCAGTTACTCCCCGCAGGTTGACGGGGAGCTGTTTTTT. V is TRBV6-2 or TRBV6-3 and J is TRBJ2-2; D unclear. This CDR3 region has 15 residues. The germline CDR1 and CDR2 sequences are MNHEY and SVGEGT. The germline V and J ends were trimmed by 0 bases and 7 bases, with 12 bases remaining between them.